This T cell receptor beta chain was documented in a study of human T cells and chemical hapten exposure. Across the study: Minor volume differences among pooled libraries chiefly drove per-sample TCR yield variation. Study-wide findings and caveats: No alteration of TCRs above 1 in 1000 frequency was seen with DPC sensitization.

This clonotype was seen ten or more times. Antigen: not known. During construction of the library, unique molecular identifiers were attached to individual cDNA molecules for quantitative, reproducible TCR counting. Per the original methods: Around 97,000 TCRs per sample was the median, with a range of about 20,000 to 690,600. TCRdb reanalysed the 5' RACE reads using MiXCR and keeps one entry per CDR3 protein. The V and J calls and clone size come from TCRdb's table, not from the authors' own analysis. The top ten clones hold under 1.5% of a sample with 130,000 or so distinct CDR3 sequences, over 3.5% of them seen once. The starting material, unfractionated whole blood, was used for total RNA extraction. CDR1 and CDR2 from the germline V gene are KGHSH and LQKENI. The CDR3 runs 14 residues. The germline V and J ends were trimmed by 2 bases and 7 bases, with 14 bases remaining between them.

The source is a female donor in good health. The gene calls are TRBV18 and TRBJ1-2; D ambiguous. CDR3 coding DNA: TGTGCCAGCTCACCAAGGGCAACAGAAAGTGGCTACACCTTC. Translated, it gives CASSPRATESGYTF.